This entry lists 27 T cell receptor beta chains sequenced from one sample in a study of cytomegalovirus exposure and HLA in healthy donors. Amplification used 60 Vbeta primers and 13 Jbeta primers. TCRdb's table, derived via immunoSEQ multiplex PCR, lists solely in-frame clones and lacks some. This repertoire shows around 63,000 clones, approximately 79% found once; its top ten account for nearly 3%. Sequencing was performed on PBMCs. All receptors derive from a woman in her twenties or thirties in good health and CMV-seronegative.

V and J are TRBV14 and TRBJ2-1; D perhaps matches TRBD2 (5 bases). The V gene lost 8 bases and the J gene lost 0 bases, with 20 bases spanning the gap. The CDR3 length is 17 residues. Germline assignment: CDR1 SGHDN and CDR2 FVKESK. The CDR3 DNA reads as TGTGCCAGCGCGACCGGGCGAGGGATGAGCTCCTACAATGAGCAGTTCTTC. This encodes CASATGRGMSSYNEQFF.

V is TRBV2 and J is TRBJ1-6; 9 bases map to TRBD1. This CDR3 region has 15 residues. The V gene end was trimmed by 6 bases and the J gene end by 9 bases; junction bases not matched to a gene: 9. CDR1 is SNHLY, CDR2 FYNNEI, per germline. The CDR3 bases are TGTGCCAGCAGCGGTAGGACAGGGGACGCTTCACCCCTCCACTTT. This translates into CASSGRTGDASPLHF.

The rearrangement uses TRBV18 and TRBJ2-1; D ambiguous. The CDR3 contains 13 residues. In germline, CDR1 is KGHSH, CDR2 LQKENI. Trimming cost V 2 bases and J 5 bases, with 7 bases left between them. CDR3 amino acids: CASSPEVNNEQFF. The CDR3, as DNA: TGTGCCAGCTCACCAGAGGTCAACAATGAGCAGTTCTTC.

This clone was found a few times. The chain combines TRBV9 with TRBJ1-1; the match to TRBD1 covers 7 bases. From germline, CDR1 is SGDLS and CDR2 YYNGEE. The CDR3 length is 15 residues. The trim removed 2 bases at V and 0 bases at J, leaving 4 bases unmatched. The CDR3 region has the DNA TGTGCCAGCAGCGTTACAGGGGATATGAACACTGAAGCTTTCTTT. Translated, it gives CASSVTGDMNTEAFF. Filled out from reference TRBV9 and TRBJ1-1, the complete variable domain reads DSGVTQTPKHLITATGQRVTLRCSPRSGDLSVYWYQQSLDQGLQFLIQYYNGEERAKGNILERFSAQQFPDLHSELNLSSLELGDSALYFCASSVTGDMNTEAFFGQGTRLTVV.

The chain joins TRBV18 to TRBJ1-1; 9 bases agree with TRBD1. Germline V gene lookup returns CDR1 KGHSH and CDR2 LQKENI. J was trimmed by 4 bases and V by 6 bases; bases with no gene match: 3. The CDR3 is 13 residues long. This chain's CDR3 is CASSGTGITEAFF. The CDR3 nucleotides read TGTGCCAGCTCCGGGACAGGGATCACTGAAGCTTTCTTT.

This CDR3 reads CASSLTGTGVRNEQFF. As DNA, the CDR3 is TGTGCCAGCAGCCTTACCGGGACAGGAGTTAGAAATGAGCAGTTCTTC. This chain connects TRBV7-3 to TRBJ2-1, with 8 bases that match TRBD1. CDR3 length equals 16 residues. Germline-derived CDR1 and CDR2 are SGHTA and FQGTGA. Germline trimming cut 5 bases from V and 7 bases from J; bases unmatched to any gene: 13.

The chain carries TRBV11-2 and TRBJ2-3, with 9 bases fitting TRBD1. With 4 bases clipped from V and 1 base from J, the junction kept 9 bases outside the gene matches. The CDR3 covers 17 residues. Germline V gene lookup returns CDR1 SGHAT and CDR2 FQNNGV. The CDR3 is CASSSSYRGRGTDTQYF. The CDR3 nucleotides read TGTGCCAGCAGCTCAAGCTACAGGGGGCGAGGCACAGATACGCAGTATTTT.

V usage is TRBV5-6 and J usage is TRBJ2-7; a possible D gene is TRBD2 (5 bases). Germline values: CDR1 SGHDT, CDR2 YYEEEE. V was clipped by 0 bases and J by 2 bases, with 9 bases between them. The CDR3 contains 14 residues. The CDR3 nucleotides are TGTGCCAGCAGCTTGGGGACGGAGGCCTACGAGCAGTACTTC. Translated: CASSLGTEAYEQYF.

The V call is TRBV7-3, the J call TRBJ1-2; 7 bases are a match to TRBD1. CDR3 length equals 13 residues. The V gene end was trimmed by 5 bases and the J gene end by 6 bases; junction bases not matched to a gene: 6. Germline V gene lookup returns CDR1 SGHTA and CDR2 FQGTGA. Here the CDR3 DNA reads TGTGCCAGCAGCCCGGGACAGAGCAATGGCTACACCTTC. Protein product: CASSPGQSNGYTF.

The rearrangement joins TRBV5-1 to TRBJ1-2; D may be TRBD1 (5 bases). V shed 0 bases and J shed 8 bases, with 8 bases lying between them. Looked up from germline, CDR1 is SGHRS and CDR2 is YFSETQ. This CDR3 is built from 12 residues. The CDR3 here is CASSLEQDGYTF. The CDR3 bases are TGCGCCAGCAGCTTGGAACAGGACGGCTACACCTTC.

This clone showed up just a few times. The genes are TRBV13 and TRBJ1-3, with a tentative D call TRBD1 (6 bases). The V end was cut by 2 bases, the J end by 1 base, with 6 bases between. The CDR3 runs 14 residues. Germline lookup yields CDR1 PRHDT and CDR2 FYEKMQ (reference sequence). CDR3 residues: CASSLQGSGNTIYF. The CDR3 bases are TGTGCCAGCAGCTTACAGGGGTCTGGAAACACCATATATTTT.

This clone was seen a handful of times. The chain has TRBV6-5 and TRBJ2-1; perhaps TRBD2 as D (7 bases). This CDR3 region has 16 residues. Trimming cost V 0 bases and J 6 bases, with 15 bases left between them. The germline gives CDR1 MNHEY, CDR2 SVGAGI. CDR3 amino acids: CASSYSTGGRVNEQFF. The CDR3 region has the DNA TGTGCCAGCAGTTACTCTACGGGGGGCCGGGTCAATGAGCAGTTCTTC.

The gene calls are TRBV18 and TRBJ1-2, with TRBD1 matching 9 bases. J was trimmed by 8 bases and V by 4 bases; bases with no gene match: 11. CDR1 and CDR2 (germline): KGHSH, LQKENI. The CDR3 spans 15 residues. The CDR3 loop reads CASSRNTGQGAGYTF. The CDR3 DNA is TGTGCCAGCTCACGAAATACGGGACAGGGCGCCGGCTACACCTTC. Together with reference TRBV18 and TRBJ1-2, the CDR3 gives the full variable domain: NAGVMQNPRHLVRRRGQEARLRCSPMKGHSHVYWYRQLPEEGLKFMVYLQKENIIDESGMPKERFSAEFPKEGPSILRIQQVVRGDSAAYFCASSRNTGQGAGYTFGSGTRLTVV.

This clone is a singleton in its sample. The rearrangement links TRBV19 to TRBJ2-1, with TRBD2 matching over 11 bases. The ends lost 5 bases at V and 6 bases at J; junction bases unmatched: 6. From germline, CDR1 is LNHDA and CDR2 SQIVND (reference sequence). CDR3 length: 15 amino acids. Here the CDR3 DNA reads TGTGCCAGTAGTCTGGGACTAGCGGAGACCAATGAGCAGTTCTTC. It codes for CASSLGLAETNEQFF.

This clone was observed once. V and J are TRBV19 and TRBJ2-3, with TRBD2 matching 9 bases. Germline loops: CDR1 LNHDA, CDR2 SQIVND (reference sequence). The CDR3 has 15 amino acids. After removal of 5 bases from V and 6 bases from J, the junction contained 9 bases not matched to a gene. The CDR3: CASSRRAGGLDTQYF. Here the CDR3 DNA reads TGTGCCAGTAGTCGCCGAGCGGGGGGTCTGGATACGCAGTATTTT.

The gene calls are TRBV2 and TRBJ2-2; a possible D gene is TRBD2 (5 bases). The CDR3 sequence is 13 residues long. With 6 bases removed from V and 3 bases from J, the gap between germline ends came to 8 bases. Germline CDR1 and CDR2: SNHLY and FYNNEI. Here the CDR3 DNA reads TGTGCCAGCAGCCAGGAGGACACCGGGGAGCTGTTTTTT. Its translation: CASSQEDTGELFF. The complete variable domain, with remaining parts taken from reference TRBV2 and TRBJ2-2, reads EPEVTQTPSHQVTQMGQEVILRCVPISNHLYFYWYRQILGQKVEFLVSFYNNEISEKSEIFDDQFSVERPDGSNFTLKIRSTKLEDSAMYFCASSQEDTGELFFGEGSRLTVL.

This chain connects TRBV5-4 to TRBJ1-1; D call uncertain. The CDR3 is made up of 14 amino acids. V lost 1 base to trimming and J lost 1 base, with 8 bases between them. The V gene's germline CDR1 is SGHNT and CDR2 YYREEE (reference sequence). The CDR3 protein is CASSLSWANTEAFF. CDR3 nucleotide sequence: TGTGCCAGCAGCTTGAGTTGGGCGAACACTGAAGCTTTCTTT.

This clone has just a few counts. The chain has TRBV13 and TRBJ1-1, with 10 bases aligning to TRBD1. The CDR3 loop spans 16 amino acids. Germline V gene lookup returns CDR1 PRHDT and CDR2 FYEKMQ (reference sequence). Unmatched junction bases numbered 10, after V lost 3 bases and J lost 6 bases. CDR3 amino acids: CASSFHKGQGVPEAFF. In DNA form, the CDR3 reads TGTGCCAGCAGCTTCCACAAAGGACAGGGGGTTCCTGAAGCTTTCTTT.

The V call is TRBV4-1, the J call TRBJ2-1; 7 nucleotides align to TRBD2. Germline values: CDR1 MGHRA, CDR2 YSYEKL. This CDR3 spans 17 amino acids. V gave up 1 base and J gave up 3 bases; unmatched junction bases: 9. CDR3 residues: CASSQGGLADNYNEQFF. The CDR3 region has the DNA TGCGCCAGCAGCCAAGGCGGGCTAGCGGACAACTACAATGAGCAGTTCTTC.

The V call is TRBV14, the J call TRBJ2-1, with D tentatively TRBD1 (5 bases). Trimming took off 0 bases at V and 0 bases at J, with 15 bases between the two ends. The length of the CDR3 is 18 residues. Germline CDR1 and CDR2: SGHDN and FVKESK. The CDR3 region is CASSQDLGEGFSYNEQFF. The CDR3 region has the DNA TGTGCCAGCAGCCAAGACTTAGGGGAAGGGTTCTCCTACAATGAGCAGTTCTTC.

This clone appeared a single time. This chain connects TRBV9 to TRBJ2-3, with TRBD1 identical over 7 bases. Germline V gene data show CDR1 as SGDLS and CDR2 as YYNGEE. The trim removed 3 bases at V and 1 base at J, leaving 5 bases unmatched. CDR3 length: 15 residues. DNA of the CDR3: TGTGCCAGCAGCGCACAGGGGCGCGGCACAGATACGCAGTATTTT. Amino acid sequence: CASSAQGRGTDTQYF.

The chain employs TRBV7-8 and TRBJ1-1; D is possibly TRBD1 (6 bases). Trimming pared 4 bases from V and 4 bases from J, leaving 16 bases between. The CDR3 runs 15 residues. Germline-derived CDR1 and CDR2 are SGHVS and FQNEAQ. Here the CDR3 DNA reads TGTGCCAGCAGCTCCCGAGGGGGGGCTTTCACTGAAGCTTTCTTT. Residues: CASSSRGGAFTEAFF.

The DNA of the CDR3 is TGTGCCAGCACTTACTTCCAAGGGGTCCAGCATTTT. Translation gives CASTYFQGVQHF. This chain connects TRBV6-4 to TRBJ1-5, with D tentatively TRBD1 (5 bases). The CDR3 has 12 amino acids. Between the trimmed V and J ends, which lost 7 bases and 12 bases, there was a span of 16 bases. Germline assignment: CDR1 MRHNA and CDR2 SNTAGT.

V usage is TRBV6-5 and J usage is TRBJ1-5; the D gene is possibly TRBD1 (6 bases). CDR1 and CDR2 (germline): MNHEY, SVGAGI. The V gene lost 0 bases and the J gene lost 6 bases, with 12 bases spanning the gap. The length of the CDR3 is 15 residues. The CDR3 coding sequence is TGTGCCAGCAGTTACTCGCGGGCAGGGGTTCAGCCCCAGCATTTT. Amino acids: CASSYSRAGVQPQHF.

This chain joins TRBV7-6 and TRBJ2-5, with TRBD2 matching over 8 bases. The germline V gene encodes CDR1 SGHVS and CDR2 FNYEAQ. This CDR3 contains 15 residues. With V trimmed by 3 bases and J by 5 bases, 8 bases remained unmatched. CDR3 amino acids: CASSLLSGTWETQYF. The CDR3 nucleotides read TGTGCCAGCAGCTTGCTTAGCGGGACTTGGGAGACCCAGTACTTC.

This rearrangement joins TRBV4-3 to TRBJ2-2, with 12 bases identical to TRBD2. CDR3 length equals 17 residues. Unmatched junction bases numbered 6, after V lost 0 bases and J lost 7 bases. Germline loops: CDR1 LGHNA, CDR2 YSLEER. CDR3 protein: CASSQDTTSGGSGELFF. The CDR3 coding sequence is TGCGCCAGCAGCCAAGATACGACTAGCGGGGGAAGCGGGGAGCTGTTTTTT.

The chain employs TRBV9 and TRBJ1-3, with unresolved D. Germline CDR1 is SGDLS and CDR2 is YYNGEE. This CDR3 is built from 14 residues. Trimming stripped 4 bases from V and 4 bases from J, with 12 bases between. CDR3 sequence: CASSLEGFGNTIYF. The CDR3, as DNA: TGTGCCAGCAGCTTGGAGGGCTTCGGAAACACCATATATTTT.